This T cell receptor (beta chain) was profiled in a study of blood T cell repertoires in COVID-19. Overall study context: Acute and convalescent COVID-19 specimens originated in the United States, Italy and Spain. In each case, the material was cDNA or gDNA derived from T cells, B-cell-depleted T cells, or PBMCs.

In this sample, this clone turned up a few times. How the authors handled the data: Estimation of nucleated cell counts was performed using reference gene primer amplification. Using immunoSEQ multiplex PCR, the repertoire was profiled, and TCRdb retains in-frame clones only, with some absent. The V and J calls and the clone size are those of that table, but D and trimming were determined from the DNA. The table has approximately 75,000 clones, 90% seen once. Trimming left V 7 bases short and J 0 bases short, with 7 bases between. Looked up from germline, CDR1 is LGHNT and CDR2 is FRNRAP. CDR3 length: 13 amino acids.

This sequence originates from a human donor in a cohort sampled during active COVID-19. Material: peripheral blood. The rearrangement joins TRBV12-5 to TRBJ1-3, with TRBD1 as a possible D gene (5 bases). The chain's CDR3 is CASVTGSGNTIYF. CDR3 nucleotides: TGTGCTAGTGTTACAGGCTCTGGAAACACCATATATTTT.